The entry below gives a single T cell receptor beta chain sequence along with its context. No antigen is known for it. No quality values exist for individual bases; no much larger clone is one base distant. This record belongs to a study of blood T cell repertoires in COVID-19 (dated by TCRdb to 2020 to 2021). In the study overall: Samples covering the acute and convalescent phases of COVID-19 were provided by collaborators in the United States, Italy and Spain. Samples came from the ongoing ImmuneRACE study (first 160 participants) plus 1,254 subjects from 6 global collaborators. The prospective study material was composed of cDNA or gDNA derived from T cells, B-cell-depleted T cells, or PBMCs. Sample metadata almost always included a de-identified subject ID, COVID-19 status, age in years and sex. Where available, HLA class I and class II types were taken from metadata supplied by the sample provider and were not determined by assay-based typing. Deeply sampled blood TCRbeta repertoires from subjects exposed to, actively infected with, or recovered from COVID-19 were included in the dataset. A freely available public database, intended as a resource for researchers studying the immune response to SARS-CoV-2, is where the repertoires were released. General study outcomes and caveats: The amount of clinical and demographic metadata varied by source and participant and was provided uncurated.

Germline trimming amounts to 3 bases on V and 6 bases on J, with 9 as the count of junction bases outside the gene matches. The germline V gene supplies CDR1 KGHSH and CDR2 LQKENI. The CDR3 holds 17 amino acids from the cysteine to the phenylalanine. Only the CDR3 DNA stays, 51 bases, in frame from base 1. TCRbeta CDR3 regions were amplified from genomic DNA using the immunoSEQ Assay, a bias-controlled multiplex PCR. On the authors' methods: The number of nucleated cells in each sample was estimated from the amplification of reference gene primers within the assay. To quantify the absolute abundance of each unique TCRbeta CDR3 rearrangement, sequence reads were collapsed and filtered. Productive Simpson clonality was computed per sample as the square root of Simpson's diversity index over productive rearrangements. TCRdb re-hosts the immuneACCESS table, in-frame sequences only. Its copies lack some clones; in the studies checked, an unresolved V gene accounts for under half of them, and the cause for the rest is not known. That table supplies the V and J calls and clone size; D and trimming were determined from the DNA. The sample table contains 150,000 to 250,000 clones; only one count was recorded for roughly 77% of them. The ten largest clonotypes hold 5.5% to 7% of the sample.

One collaborating source in Seattle enrolled patients during active infection and followed them longitudinally through the course of disease. Each collaborating institution followed its own protocols to collect whole blood in K2EDTA tubes. For TCRbeta analysis, collaborator samples were shipped as frozen whole blood, as isolated PBMCs, or as DNA extracted from either sample type. The sequence was obtained from a woman aged 40 to 49 with COVID-19, enrolled during active disease. Sample: peripheral blood. The rearrangement joined TRBV18 to TRBJ1-5; TRBD1 aligns with 12 central bases. CDR3 protein: CASSPSGQGAGGQPQHF. The nucleotide sequence is TGTGCCAGCTCACCCTCGGGACAGGGGGCAGGAGGTCAGCCCCAGCATTTT.